The 10 T cell receptor beta chains below all came from one sample that was sequenced in a study of cytomegalovirus exposure and HLA in healthy donors. Clones were read by immunoSEQ multiplex PCR, and TCRdb kept only the in-frame ones, dropping some. This sample has some 160,000 clones, with 88% found just once. Sample: PBMCs. These receptors were obtained from a man between 18 and 29 years old in good health and CMV-seronegative.

This chain connects TRBV2 to TRBJ2-3; D unclear. V was cut by 4 bases and J by 2 bases, with 13 bases left in between. The CDR3 is made up of 15 amino acids. CDR1 and CDR2 (germline): SNHLY, FYNNEI. DNA for the CDR3: TGTGCCAGCAGTGTATCAGACTTTTACACAGATACGCAGTATTTT. It codes for CASSVSDFYTDTQYF.

The chain carries TRBV25-1 and TRBJ1-2; D not certain. This CDR3 has 12 amino acids. With 2 bases removed from V and 6 bases from J, the gap between germline ends came to 7 bases. Germline assignment: CDR1 MGHDK and CDR2 SYGVNS. DNA of the CDR3: TGTGCCAGCAGTGAACTAGCCCATGGCTACACCTTC. It specifies CASSELAHGYTF.

The chain combines TRBV5-1 with TRBJ1-1, with no clear D. Deletions cut 1 base from V and 1 base from J, with 8 bases between. CDR1 and CDR2 from the germline V gene are SGHRS and YFSETQ. This CDR3 has 14 amino acids. The CDR3 DNA is TGCGCCAGCAGCTTGTTGTCCGGGAACACTGAAGCTTTCTTT. Its protein product is CASSLLSGNTEAFF.

The rearrangement uses TRBV29-1 and TRBJ1-1; no clear D gene. V was pared by 4 bases and J by 0 bases, with 9 bases between. Germline loops: CDR1 SQVTM, CDR2 ANQGSEA. This CDR3 spans 13 amino acids. The CDR3 region is CSVGTHMNTEAFF. CDR3 bases: TGCAGCGTTGGTACCCACATGAACACTGAAGCTTTCTTT. Complete variable domain (other parts from reference TRBV29-1 and TRBJ1-1): SAVISQKPSRDICQRGTSLTIQCQVDSQVTMMFWYRQQPGQSLTLIATANQGSEATYESGFVIDKFPISRPNLTFSTLTVSNMSPEDSSIYLCSVGTHMNTEAFFGQGTRLTVV.

The chain links TRBV10-3 to TRBJ2-1; D perhaps matches TRBD2 (6 bases). The ends were cut back, 7 bases at V and 9 bases at J, with 19 bases in the middle. The V gene's germline CDR1 is ENHRY and CDR2 SYGVKD. The CDR3 is 14 amino acids. The CDR3 spells CAITSADGGSEQFF. CDR3 DNA: TGTGCCATCACTTCGGCGGACGGGGGTAGTGAGCAGTTCTTC.

The chain recombines TRBV6-5 with TRBJ2-5; TRBD2 agrees at 7 bases. Trimming cost V 5 bases and J 2 bases; bases outside gene matches: 8. Germline V gene lookup returns CDR1 MNHEY and CDR2 SVGAGI. The CDR3 is made up of 15 amino acids. CDR3 sequence (DNA): TGTGCCAGCAGTGGGGGGGGAGCGGATCAAGAGACCCAGTACTTC. It encodes CASSGGGADQETQYF.

The V and J genes are TRBV28 and TRBJ1-5; unclear D gene. The CDR3 covers 17 residues. The V gene's germline CDR1 is MDHEN and CDR2 SYDVKM. Trimming left V 8 bases short and J 0 bases short, with 20 bases between. This CDR3 reads CASGQGRHQISNQPQHF. The CDR3 DNA reads TGTGCCAGCGGGCAAGGGAGGCACCAAATTAGCAATCAGCCCCAGCATTTT.

The chain carries TRBV15 and TRBJ2-3; TRBD2 matches at 10 bases. The CDR3 spans 18 residues. The germline CDR1 and CDR2 sequences are LNHNV and YYDKDF (reference sequence). The junction had 13 bases not matched to a gene; V was cut back by 5 bases and J by 2 bases. CDR3 amino acids: CATSGSGGPDTYTDTQYF. The CDR3 region has the DNA TGTGCCACCAGCGGTAGCGGGGGGCCCGATACCTACACAGATACGCAGTATTTT.

V is TRBV7-9 and J is TRBJ2-1, with D possibly matching TRBD1 (6 bases). CDR3 size: 17 residues. V was cut by 2 bases and J by 6 bases, with 20 bases left in between. Looked up from germline, CDR1 is SEHNR and CDR2 is FQNEAQ (reference sequence). Written as DNA, the CDR3 is TGTGCCAGCAGCTTAATGAAGGTCCGGGACAATCTCAATGAGCAGTTCTTC. Translation gives CASSLMKVRDNLNEQFF. The entire variable domain, with the rest obtained from reference TRBV7-9 and TRBJ2-1, is as follows: DTGVSQNPRHKITKRGQNVTFRCDPISEHNRLYWYRQTLGQGPEFLTYFQNEAQLEKSRLLSDRFSAERPKGSFSTLEIQRTEQGDSAMYLCASSLMKVRDNLNEQFFGPGTRLTVL.

On this clone itself: This sample also contains other DNA sequences that code for the same CDR3. The chain couples TRBV6-5 to TRBJ1-1; weak D call: TRBD1 (6 bases). Germline V lookup: CDR1 MNHEY, CDR2 SVGAGI. The CDR3 length is 14 residues. V was cut by 2 bases and J by 4 bases, with 11 bases left in between. The CDR3 region is CASSYAQGGTEAFF. CDR3 in DNA: TGTGCCAGCAGTTACGCCCAAGGGGGCACTGAAGCTTTCTTT.